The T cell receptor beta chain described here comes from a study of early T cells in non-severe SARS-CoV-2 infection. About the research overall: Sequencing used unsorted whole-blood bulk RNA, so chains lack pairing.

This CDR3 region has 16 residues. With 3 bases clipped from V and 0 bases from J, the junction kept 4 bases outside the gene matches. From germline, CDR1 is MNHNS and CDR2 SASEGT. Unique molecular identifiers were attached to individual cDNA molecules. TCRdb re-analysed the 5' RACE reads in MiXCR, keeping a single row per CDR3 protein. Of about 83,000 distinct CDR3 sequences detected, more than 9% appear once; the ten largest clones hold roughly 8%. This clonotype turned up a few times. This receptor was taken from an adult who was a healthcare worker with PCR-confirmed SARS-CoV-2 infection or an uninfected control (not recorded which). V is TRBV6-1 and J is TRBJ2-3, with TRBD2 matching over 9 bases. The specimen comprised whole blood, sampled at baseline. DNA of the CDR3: TGTGCCAGCAGTGAGCTTAGCGGGGGTAGCACAGATACGCAGTATTTT. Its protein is CASSELSGGSTDTQYF.